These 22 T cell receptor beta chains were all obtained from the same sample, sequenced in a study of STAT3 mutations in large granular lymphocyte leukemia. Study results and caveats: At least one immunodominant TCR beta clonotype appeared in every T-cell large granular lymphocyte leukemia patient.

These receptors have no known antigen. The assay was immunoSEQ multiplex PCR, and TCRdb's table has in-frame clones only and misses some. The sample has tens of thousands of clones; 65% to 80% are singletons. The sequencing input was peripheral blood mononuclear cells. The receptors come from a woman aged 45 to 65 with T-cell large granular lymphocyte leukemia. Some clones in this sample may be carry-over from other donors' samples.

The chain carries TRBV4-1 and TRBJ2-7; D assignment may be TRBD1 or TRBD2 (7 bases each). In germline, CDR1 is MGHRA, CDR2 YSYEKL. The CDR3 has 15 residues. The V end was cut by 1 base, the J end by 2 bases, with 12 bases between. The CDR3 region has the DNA TGCGCCAGCAGCCAAGCAGGGGGGGTACCCTACGAGCAGTACTTC. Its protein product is CASSQAGGVPYEQYF.

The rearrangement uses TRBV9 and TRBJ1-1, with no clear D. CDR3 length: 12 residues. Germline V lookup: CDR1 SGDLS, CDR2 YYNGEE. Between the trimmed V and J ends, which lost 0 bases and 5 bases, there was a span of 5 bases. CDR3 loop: CASSVVETEAFF. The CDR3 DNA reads TGTGCCAGCAGCGTAGTTGAGACTGAAGCTTTCTTT.

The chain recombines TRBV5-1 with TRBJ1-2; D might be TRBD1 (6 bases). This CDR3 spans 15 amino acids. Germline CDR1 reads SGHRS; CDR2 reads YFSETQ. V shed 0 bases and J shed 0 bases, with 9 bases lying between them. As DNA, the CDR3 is TGCGCCAGCAGCTTGGGACAGGCGACTAACTATGGCTACACCTTC. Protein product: CASSLGQATNYGYTF. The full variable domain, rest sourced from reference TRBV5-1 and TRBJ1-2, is KAGVTQTPRYLIKTRGQQVTLSCSPISGHRSVSWYQQTPGQGLQFLFEYFSETQRNKGNFPGRFSGRQFSNSRSEMNVSTLELGDSALYLCASSLGQATNYGYTFGSGTRLTVV.

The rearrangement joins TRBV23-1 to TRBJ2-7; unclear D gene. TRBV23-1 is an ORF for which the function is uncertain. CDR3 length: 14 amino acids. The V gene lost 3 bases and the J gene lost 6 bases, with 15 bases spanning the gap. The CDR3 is CASSHTSVGSEQYF. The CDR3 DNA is TGCGCCAGCAGTCACACATCCGTAGGGTCCGAGCAGTACTTC.

The CDR3 sequence is CASSFTDSYEQYF. The CDR3 DNA is TGTGCCAGCAGCTTTACTGACTCCTACGAGCAGTACTTC. The chain joins TRBV7-9 to TRBJ2-7; D is uncertain. Germline V gives CDR1 SEHNR, CDR2 FQNEAQ (reference sequence). This CDR3 has 13 residues. V was cut by 3 bases and J by 0 bases, with 6 bases left in between. Supplemented by reference TRBV7-9 and TRBJ2-7, the full variable domain reads DTGVSQNPRHKITKRGQNVTFRCDPISEHNRLYWYRQTLGQGPEFLTYFQNEAQLEKSRLLSDRFSAERPKGSFSTLEIQRTEQGDSAMYLCASSFTDSYEQYFGPGTRLTVT.

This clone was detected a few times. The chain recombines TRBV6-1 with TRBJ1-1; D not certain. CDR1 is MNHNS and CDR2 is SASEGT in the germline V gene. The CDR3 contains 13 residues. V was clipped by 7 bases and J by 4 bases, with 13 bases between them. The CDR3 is CASIPSWVTEAFF. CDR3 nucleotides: TGTGCCAGCATCCCCTCCTGGGTCACTGAAGCTTTCTTT.

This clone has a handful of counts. CDR3 in amino acids: CASSHDHYEQYF. CDR3 nucleotide sequence: TGTGCCAGCAGTCATGACCATTACGAGCAGTACTTC. This sequence joins TRBV7-2 and TRBJ2-7; D is unclear. The CDR3 spans 12 residues. Trimming took off 6 bases at V and 4 bases at J, with 10 bases between the two ends. Germline V lookup: CDR1 SGHTA, CDR2 FQGNSA.

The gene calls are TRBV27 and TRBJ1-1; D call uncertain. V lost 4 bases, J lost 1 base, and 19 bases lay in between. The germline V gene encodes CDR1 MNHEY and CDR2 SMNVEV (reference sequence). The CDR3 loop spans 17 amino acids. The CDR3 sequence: CASSSGISTPRNTEAFF. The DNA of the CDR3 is TGTGCCAGCAGTTCGGGAATATCGACACCCCGGAACACTGAAGCTTTCTTT.

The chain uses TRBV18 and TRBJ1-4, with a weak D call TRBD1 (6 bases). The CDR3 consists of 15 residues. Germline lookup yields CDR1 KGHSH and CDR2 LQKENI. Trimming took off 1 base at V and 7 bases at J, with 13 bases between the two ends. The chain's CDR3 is CASSPRRGKSEKLFF. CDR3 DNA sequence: TGTGCCAGCTCACCACGCAGGGGTAAAAGTGAAAAACTGTTTTTT.

In nucleotides, the CDR3 is TGTGCCAGCAGTTACAAACCGCGGGACGAAAAACTGTTTTTT. This codes for CASSYKPRDEKLFF. The chain uses TRBV6-5 and TRBJ1-4, with D tentatively TRBD1 (5 bases). With 2 bases removed from V and 8 bases from J, the gap between germline ends came to 12 bases. This CDR3 is built from 14 residues. Germline V CDR1 and CDR2: MNHEY, SVGAGI.

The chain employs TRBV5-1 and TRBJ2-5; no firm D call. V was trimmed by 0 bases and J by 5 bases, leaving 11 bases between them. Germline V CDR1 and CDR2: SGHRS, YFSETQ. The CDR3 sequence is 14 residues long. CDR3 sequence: CASSLAGLGETQYF. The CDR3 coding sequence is TGCGCCAGCAGCTTGGCGGGTCTAGGCGAGACCCAGTACTTC.

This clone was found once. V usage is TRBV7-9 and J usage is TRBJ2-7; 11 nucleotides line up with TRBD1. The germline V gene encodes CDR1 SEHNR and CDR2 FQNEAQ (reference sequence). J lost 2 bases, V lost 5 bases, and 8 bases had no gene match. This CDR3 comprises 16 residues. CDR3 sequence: CASSPRDRGRAYEQYF. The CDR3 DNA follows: TGTGCCAGCAGCCCCCGGGACAGGGGGAGGGCCTACGAGCAGTACTTC.

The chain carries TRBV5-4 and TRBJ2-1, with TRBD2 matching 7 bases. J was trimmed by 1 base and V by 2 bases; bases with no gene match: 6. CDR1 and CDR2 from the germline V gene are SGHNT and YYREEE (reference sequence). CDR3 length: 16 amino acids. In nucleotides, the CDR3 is TGTGCCAGCAGCTTTCGGGGCGGGGGTTCCTACAATGAGCAGTTCTTC. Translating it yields CASSFRGGGSYNEQFF.

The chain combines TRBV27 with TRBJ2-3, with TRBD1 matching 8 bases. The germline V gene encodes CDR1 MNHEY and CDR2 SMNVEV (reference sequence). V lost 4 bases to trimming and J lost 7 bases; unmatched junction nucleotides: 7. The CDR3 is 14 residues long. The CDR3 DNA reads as TGTGCCAGCAGTTCCCGACAGGGGCGGAATACGCAGTATTTT. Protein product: CASSSRQGRNTQYF.

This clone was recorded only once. Written as DNA, the CDR3 is TGTGCCAGCACCATCTTGGGGGCGGGGGGCAGTAACTATGGCTACACCTTC. This codes for CASTILGAGGSNYGYTF. The chain carries TRBV28 and TRBJ1-2; tentatively, D is TRBD1 (6 bases). CDR1 is MDHEN, CDR2 SYDVKM, per germline. The CDR3 runs to 17 residues. V lost 7 bases and J 1 base, leaving 22 bases between the germline ends.

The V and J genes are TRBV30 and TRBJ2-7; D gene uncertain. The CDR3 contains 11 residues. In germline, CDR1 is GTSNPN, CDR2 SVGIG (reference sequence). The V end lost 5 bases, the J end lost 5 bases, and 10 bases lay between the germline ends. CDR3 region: CAWSLGDEQYF. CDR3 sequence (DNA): TGTGCCTGGTCACTCGGCGACGAGCAGTACTTC.

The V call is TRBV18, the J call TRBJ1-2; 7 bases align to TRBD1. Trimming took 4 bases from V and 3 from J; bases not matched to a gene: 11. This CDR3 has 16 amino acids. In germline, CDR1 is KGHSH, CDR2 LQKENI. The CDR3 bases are TGTGCCAGCTCACAAGACTACAGGGGAGGAGACTATGGCTACACCTTC. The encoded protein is CASSQDYRGGDYGYTF.

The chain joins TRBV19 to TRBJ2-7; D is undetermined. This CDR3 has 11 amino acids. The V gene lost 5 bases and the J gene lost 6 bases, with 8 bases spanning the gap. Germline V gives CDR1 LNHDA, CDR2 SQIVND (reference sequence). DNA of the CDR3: TGTGCCAGTAGTTTCTTGGGCGAGCAGTACTTC. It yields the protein CASSFLGEQYF.

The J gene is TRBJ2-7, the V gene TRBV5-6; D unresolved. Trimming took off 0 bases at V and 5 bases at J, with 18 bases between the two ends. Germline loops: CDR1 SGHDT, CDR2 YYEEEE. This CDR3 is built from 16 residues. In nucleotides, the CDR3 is TGTGCCAGCAGCTTGGATCTAGGACGCGTTCGGAACGAGCAGTACTTC. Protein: CASSLDLGRVRNEQYF.

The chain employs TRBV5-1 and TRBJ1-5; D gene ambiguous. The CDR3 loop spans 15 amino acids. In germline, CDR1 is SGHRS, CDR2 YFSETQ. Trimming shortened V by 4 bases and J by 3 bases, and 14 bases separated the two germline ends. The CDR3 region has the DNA TGCGCCAGCAGCGTGGACCCATCCGACAATCAGCCCCAGCATTTT. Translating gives CASSVDPSDNQPQHF.

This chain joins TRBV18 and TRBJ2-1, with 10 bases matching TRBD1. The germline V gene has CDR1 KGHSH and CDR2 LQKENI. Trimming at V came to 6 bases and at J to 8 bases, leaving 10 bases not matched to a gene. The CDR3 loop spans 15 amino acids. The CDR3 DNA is TGTGCCAGCTCCCAAGGGGGACAGGGGTCCCATGAGCAGTTCTTC. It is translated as CASSQGGQGSHEQFF. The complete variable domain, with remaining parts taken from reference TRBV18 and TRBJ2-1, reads NAGVMQNPRHLVRRRGQEARLRCSPMKGHSHVYWYRQLPEEGLKFMVYLQKENIIDESGMPKERFSAEFPKEGPSILRIQQVVRGDSAAYFCASSQGGQGSHEQFFGPGTRLTVL.

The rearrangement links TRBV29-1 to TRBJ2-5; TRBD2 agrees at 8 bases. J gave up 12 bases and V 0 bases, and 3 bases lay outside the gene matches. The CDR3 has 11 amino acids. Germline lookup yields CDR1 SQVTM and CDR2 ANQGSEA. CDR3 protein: CSVEDRLAKYF. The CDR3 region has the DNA TGCAGCGTTGAAGATCGACTAGCGAAGTACTTC.